This TCR beta chain was recovered during a study of blood T cell repertoires in COVID-19. In the study overall: Collection of acute and convalescent COVID-19 samples took place in the United States, Italy and Spain. The analysed material was cDNA or gDNA that came from T cells, B-cell-depleted T cells, or PBMCs.

Authors' processing steps: Amplification of reference gene primers provided the estimated nucleated cell counts. This table comes from immunoSEQ multiplex PCR, and its TCRdb copy is limited to in-frame clones, with some not included. V and J calls and clone size come straight from that table; D and trimming were deduced from the DNA. The sample lists under 150,000 clones; about 80% were seen once. V dropped 5 bases and J dropped 6; count of bases not matched to a gene: 5. The germline V gene has CDR1 MDHEN and CDR2 SYDVKM. This CDR3 has 14 residues. The receptor's source is a human donor in a cohort sampled during active COVID-19. The sample comprised peripheral blood. The chain uses TRBV28 and TRBJ2-1, with TRBD1 identical over 9 bases. The CDR3 nucleotides read TGTGCCAGCAGTATACAGGGGGCGCCCAATGAGCAGTTCTTC. Its protein is CASSIQGAPNEQFF.